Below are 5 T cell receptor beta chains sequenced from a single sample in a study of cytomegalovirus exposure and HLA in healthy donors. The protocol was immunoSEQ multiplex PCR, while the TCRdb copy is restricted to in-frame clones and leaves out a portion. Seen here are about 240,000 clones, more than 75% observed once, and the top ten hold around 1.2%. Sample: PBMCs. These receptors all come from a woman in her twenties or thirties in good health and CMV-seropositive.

The DNA of the CDR3 is TGTGCCAGCAGGCGTCCGGGACAGGTTAACACCGGGGAGCTGTTTTTT. Translation: CASRRPGQVNTGELFF. The chain recombines TRBV6-6 with TRBJ2-2; TRBD1 agrees at 8 bases. The CDR3 runs 16 residues. Germline V gene lookup returns CDR1 MNHNY and CDR2 SVGAGI (reference sequence). The junction had 8 bases not matched to a gene; V was cut back by 6 bases and J by 2 bases.

The CDR3 DNA is TGTGCCAGTAGTATAGGACAGGGCTTGAACACTGAAGCTTTCTTT. Translated: CASSIGQGLNTEAFF. The chain employs TRBV19 and TRBJ1-1, with 7 bases aligning to TRBD1. After removal of 1 base from V and 0 bases from J, the junction contained 2 bases not matched to a gene. CDR1 LNHDA and CDR2 SQIVND come from the germline V gene (reference sequence). CDR3 size: 15 residues.

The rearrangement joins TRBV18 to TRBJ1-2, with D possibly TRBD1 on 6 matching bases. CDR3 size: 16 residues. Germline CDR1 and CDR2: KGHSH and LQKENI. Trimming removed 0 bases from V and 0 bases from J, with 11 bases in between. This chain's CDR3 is CASSPPRGQTNYGYTF. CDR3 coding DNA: TGTGCCAGCTCACCACCGAGAGGACAGACTAACTATGGCTACACCTTC.

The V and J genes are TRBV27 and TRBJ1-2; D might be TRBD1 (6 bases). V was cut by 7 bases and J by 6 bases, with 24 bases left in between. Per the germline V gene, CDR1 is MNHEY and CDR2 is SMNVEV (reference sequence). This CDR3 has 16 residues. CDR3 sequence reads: CASTPIGGGQWNGYTF. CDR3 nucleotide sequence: TGTGCCAGCACCCCCATTGGGGGGGGCCAGTGGAATGGCTACACCTTC.

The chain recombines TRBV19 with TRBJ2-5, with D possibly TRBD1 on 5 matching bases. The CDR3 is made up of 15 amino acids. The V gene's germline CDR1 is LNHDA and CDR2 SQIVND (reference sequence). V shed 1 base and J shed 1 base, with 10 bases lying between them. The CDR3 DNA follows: TGTGCCAGTAGTATAGGAACGACAGCCCAAGAGACCCAGTACTTC. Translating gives CASSIGTTAQETQYF.